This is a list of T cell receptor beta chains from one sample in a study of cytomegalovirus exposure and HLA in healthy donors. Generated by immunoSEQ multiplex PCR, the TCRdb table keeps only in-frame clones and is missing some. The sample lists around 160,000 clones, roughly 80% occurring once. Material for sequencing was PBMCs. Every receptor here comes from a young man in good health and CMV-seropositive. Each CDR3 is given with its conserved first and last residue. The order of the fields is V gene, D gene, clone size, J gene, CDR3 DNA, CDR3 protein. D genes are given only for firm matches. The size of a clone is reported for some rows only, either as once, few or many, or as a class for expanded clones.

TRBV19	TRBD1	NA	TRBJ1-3	TGTGCCAGTGAGACAGGGAGCTCTGGAAACACCATATATTTT	CASETGSSGNTIYF
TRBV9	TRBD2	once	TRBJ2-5	TGTGCCAGCAGCGTAGGAACTAGCGGGGAGGCCCAGTACTTC	CASSVGTSGEAQYF
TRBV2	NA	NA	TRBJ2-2	TGTGCCAGCAGTGAAGCGGGCCAAGCGAACACCGGGGAGCTGTTTTTT	CASSEAGQANTGELFF
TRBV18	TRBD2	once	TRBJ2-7	TGTGCCAGCTCATCCCGACTAGCGGGAGGGAGGGACGAGCAGTACTTC	CASSSRLAGGRDEQYF
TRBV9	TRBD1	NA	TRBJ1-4	TGTGCCAGCAGCGGGGGACAGGCAACTAATGAAAAACTGTTTTTT	CASSGGQATNEKLFF
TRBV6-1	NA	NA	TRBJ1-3	TGTGCCAGCAGGGAACAGGTCTCTGGAAACACCATATATTTT	CASREQVSGNTIYF
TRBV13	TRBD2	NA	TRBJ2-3	TGTGCCAGCAGCTTTCGACTAGCGGTAGGTGGAGATACGCAGTATTTT	CASSFRLAVGGDTQYF
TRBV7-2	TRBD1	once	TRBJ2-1	TGTGCCAGCAGCTTTGGGACAGGGCAGTACAATGAGCAGTTCTTC	CASSFGTGQYNEQFF
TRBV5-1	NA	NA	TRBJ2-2	TGCGCCAGCAGCTACCAGGGGACGGCCGGGGAGCTGTTTTTT	CASSYQGTAGELFF
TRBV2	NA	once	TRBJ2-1	TGTGCCAGCAGTAGATGGCCAAGGACAGTCACGGATGAGCAGTTCTTC	CASSRWPRTVTDEQFF
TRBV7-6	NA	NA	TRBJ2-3	TGTGCCAGCAGCCTTAGCACAGATACGCAGTATTTT	CASSLSTDTQYF
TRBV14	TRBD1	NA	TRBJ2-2	TGTGCCAGCAGCCAAGTACTGACAGGGTTAAGCGGGGAGCTGTTTTTT	CASSQVLTGLSGELFF
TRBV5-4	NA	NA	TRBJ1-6	TGTGCCAGCAGCCCCGCGGGCCCGAGGAGCCATTCACCCCTCCACTTT	CASSPAGPRSHSPLHF
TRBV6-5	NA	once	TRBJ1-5	TGTGCCAGCAGTCGAGACAGGAATCAGCCCCAGCATTTT	CASSRDRNQPQHF
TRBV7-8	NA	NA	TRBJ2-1	TGTGCCAGCAGCCGTAGAGGGGGCAATGAGCAGTTCTTC	CASSRRGGNEQFF
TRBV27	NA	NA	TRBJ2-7	TGTGCCAGCAGTATCTCCAGGGTTCTCTCCTACGAGCAGTACTTC	CASSISRVLSYEQYF
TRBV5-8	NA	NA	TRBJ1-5	TGTGCCAGCAGCGCAGTGACGCGGGGGCTTGGCAATCAGCCCCAGCATTTT	CASSAVTRGLGNQPQHF
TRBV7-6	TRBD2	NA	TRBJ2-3	TGTGCCAGCAGCTGGCGGGGGTCTAGCACAGATACGCAGTATTTT	CASSWRGSSTDTQYF
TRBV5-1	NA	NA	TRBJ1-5	TGCGCCAGCAGCTTGGAGGCGGGAACGCCCCAGCATTTT	CASSLEAGTPQHF
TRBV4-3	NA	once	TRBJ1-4	TGCGCCAGCAGCCAAGATCGAGGCACCCTTAATGAAAAACTGTTTTTT	CASSQDRGTLNEKLFF